Below are 21 T cell receptor beta chains sequenced from a single sample in a study of CD8 T cells in ankylosing spondylitis. TCRdb re-derived calls from the 5' RACE reads in MiXCR, one entry per CDR3 protein. Of around 180,000 distinct CDR3 sequences detected, about 18% appear once; the ten largest clones hold 4.3%. Sequences were obtained from blood, either unsorted or a sorted T cell fraction (not recorded which). Receptors were obtained from a male donor aged 10 to 30 with ankylosing spondylitis or in good health (not recorded which).

This clonotype was counted at least ten times. This chain uses TRBV7-3 with TRBJ2-3, with TRBD2 matching over 7 bases. The trim removed 3 bases at V and 2 bases at J, leaving 5 bases unmatched. Germline assignment: CDR1 SGHTA and CDR2 FQGTGA. The CDR3 consists of 15 residues. CDR3 sequence: CASSFSGTNTDTQYF. CDR3 in DNA: TGTGCCAGCAGCTTCTCCGGGACTAACACAGATACGCAGTATTTT.

This clonotype showed up many times. The J gene is TRBJ2-4, the V gene TRBV20-1, with D tentatively TRBD2 (7 bases). Trimming pared 8 bases from V and 6 bases from J, leaving 17 bases between. CDR1 is DFQATT and CDR2 is SNEGSKA in the germline V gene (reference sequence). The CDR3 length is 13 residues. CDR3 bases: TGCAGTTTAAGAGGGGGGGTGGTAAACATTCAGTACTTC. This sequence encodes CSLRGGVVNIQYF.

V and J are TRBV7-2 and TRBJ1-6, with TRBD1 matching over 7 bases. The CDR3 runs to 15 residues. CDR1 and CDR2 (germline): SGHTA, FQGNSA. The V segment lost 3 bases and the J segment 6 bases; nucleotides outside the gene matches: 5. The CDR3 loop is CASSFRQGVNSPLHF. The CDR3 DNA is TGTGCCAGCAGCTTCCGTCAGGGGGTTAATTCACCCCTCCACTTT.

This clonotype appeared many times. V and J are TRBV7-6 and TRBJ1-1; D gene unclear. The CDR3 extends over 15 amino acids. From germline, CDR1 is SGHVS and CDR2 FNYEAQ. V shed 5 bases and J shed 3 bases, with 16 bases lying between them. DNA of the CDR3: TGTGCCAGCAGCCCCACGGCGTTGCTGGACACTGAAGCTTTCTTT. Amino acids: CASSPTALLDTEAFF.

The sample holds many counts of this clonotype. The V and J genes are TRBV6-5 and TRBJ2-1; tentatively, D is TRBD2 (5 bases). This CDR3 is built from 13 residues. Germline V lookup: CDR1 MNHEY, CDR2 SVGAGI. V shed 5 bases and J shed 4 bases, with 9 bases lying between them. Written as DNA, the CDR3 is TGTGCCAGCAGTAAGGACTCTTACAATGAGCAGTTCTTC. Translated: CASSKDSYNEQFF.

This clonotype was seen ten or more times. The J gene is TRBJ2-1, the V gene TRBV29-1, with TRBD1 matching over 7 bases. The CDR3 totals 14 residues. With 8 bases clipped from V and 8 bases from J, the junction kept 15 bases outside the gene matches. Germline values: CDR1 SQVTM, CDR2 ANQGSEA. In DNA form, the CDR3 reads TGCAGCTCCAGGGACAGAGCCCTTTGGGATGAGCAGTTCTTC. This encodes CSSRDRALWDEQFF.

A word on this clonotype: This may be a read error, as it is one base from a much larger clone. V is TRBV28 and J is TRBJ2-7, with D perhaps given as TRBD1 or TRBD2 (5 bases each). Germline lookup yields CDR1 MDHEN and CDR2 SYDVKM. The CDR3 runs to 14 residues. This chain's CDR3 is CGSSFPSGAGEQYF. In nucleotides, the CDR3 is TGTGGCAGCAGTTTTCCGTCCGGGGCTGGCGAGCAGTACTTC.

This clonotype was recorded many times. This chain joins TRBV4-1 and TRBJ1-5; no definite D call. CDR3 size: 12 residues. The V gene's germline CDR1 is MGHRA and CDR2 YSYEKL. The V end was cut by 3 bases, the J end by 3 bases, with 3 bases between. CDR3: CASSQSNQPQHF. CDR3 nucleotide sequence: TGCGCCAGCAGCCAGTCCAATCAGCCCCAGCATTTT.

This clonotype appeared many times. The chain combines TRBV12-3 or TRBV12-4 with TRBJ1-4, with D possibly matching TRBD1 (5 bases). CDR3 length equals 15 residues. V was shortened by 5 bases and J by 5 bases, with 15 bases between the two germline ends. Here the CDR3 reads CASSPGGSGNEKLFF. In DNA, the CDR3 is TGTGCCAGCAGTCCGGGGGGGTCAGGGAATGAAAAACTGTTTTTT.

This clonotype has a count of ten or more. V usage is TRBV30 and J usage is TRBJ1-1; D gene uncertain. The germline V gene encodes CDR1 GTSNPN and CDR2 SVGIG (reference sequence). V lost 5 bases to trimming and J lost 3 bases, with 10 bases between them. This CDR3 comprises 12 residues. The CDR3 bases are TGTGCCTGGCTATTGCGGGACACTGAAGCTTTCTTT. Protein sequence: CAWLLRDTEAFF.

This chain links TRBV21-1 with TRBJ2-7; the listed D gene, TRBD1, was not tested against the DNA. TRBV21-1 is flagged as a pseudogene. The CDR3 spans 14 residues. The CDR3 nucleotides read TGTGCCAGCAGCAAGACGGACAGGGTCTACGAGCAGTACGTC. It yields the protein CASSKTDRVYEQYV.

This clonotype was counted many times. The V gene is TRBV5-1, the J gene TRBJ1-1, with TRBD1 identical over 10 bases. The CDR3 is 13 amino acids. The junction had 9 bases not matched to a gene; V was cut back by 5 bases and J by 11 bases. Germline lookup yields CDR1 SGHRS and CDR2 YFSETQ. The CDR3 sequence is CASSLTGGAMAFF. The CDR3 DNA reads as TGCGCCAGCAGTTTGACAGGGGGCGCGATGGCTTTCTTT.

The CDR3 coding sequence is TGCGCCAGCAGCTTCGAGAGGGCCATCGAGACCCAGTACTTC. It is translated as CASSFERAIETQYF. The chain has TRBV5-1 and TRBJ2-5, with D perhaps TRBD2 (5 bases). In germline, CDR1 is SGHRS, CDR2 YFSETQ. Deletions cut 2 bases from V and 5 bases from J, with 13 bases between. This CDR3 region has 14 residues.

This clonotype has at least ten counts. The genes are TRBV12-3 or TRBV12-4 and TRBJ1-5; no definite D call. This CDR3 is 16 amino acids long. With 0 bases removed from V and 2 bases from J, the gap between germline ends came to 11 bases. The CDR3 sequence: CASSLARGGGNQPQHF. The CDR3 region has the DNA TGTGCCAGCAGTTTAGCGCGTGGCGGAGGCAATCAGCCCCAGCATTTT.

The sample holds many counts of this clonotype. The V gene is TRBV2, the J gene TRBJ2-7, with unresolved D. Germline-derived CDR1 and CDR2 are SNHLY and FYNNEI. V lost 1 base and J 2 bases, leaving 12 bases between the germline ends. The CDR3 loop spans 15 amino acids. The CDR3 reads CASSEGRGQTYEQYV. CDR3 bases: TGTGCCAGCAGTGAAGGCCGTGGGCAGACCTACGAGCAGTACGTC.

This clonotype came up many times. The rearrangement uses TRBV11-2 and TRBJ2-7, with D maybe TRBD1 (6 bases). V lost 4 bases and J lost 3, with 13 bases in between. The CDR3 runs 14 residues. The V gene's germline CDR1 is SGHAT and CDR2 FQNNGV. The DNA for the CDR3 is TGTGCCAGCAGCTATGGACAGAAAAACTACGAGCAGTACGTC. This translates into CASSYGQKNYEQYV.

This clonotype appeared many times. The J gene is TRBJ2-6, the V gene TRBV7-8, with 9 positions matching TRBD1. Germline values: CDR1 SGHVS, CDR2 FQNEAQ. CDR3 length equals 20 residues. Trimming at V came to 1 base and at J to 5 bases, leaving 15 bases not matched to a gene. The CDR3 here is CASSLESRPTGGRRANVLTF. The CDR3, as DNA: TGTGCCAGCAGCTTAGAGTCTAGGCCGACAGGGGGAAGAAGGGCCAACGTCCTGACTTTC.

This clonotype was observed at least ten times. This chain connects TRBV29-1 to TRBJ2-1; D gene ambiguous. Germline V gene data show CDR1 as SQVTM and CDR2 as ANQGSEA. The CDR3 length is 12 residues. V lost 5 bases to trimming and J lost 0 bases, with 5 bases between them. The CDR3 loop reads CSVTSSYNEQFF. For the CDR3, the DNA is TGCAGCGTTACAAGCTCCTACAATGAGCAGTTCTTC.

This clonotype was picked up many times. The chain recombines TRBV12-3 or TRBV12-4 with TRBJ2-7, with TRBD1 as a possible D gene (5 bases). The CDR3 runs to 13 residues. V gave up 3 bases and J gave up 5 bases, with 11 bases separating them. The CDR3 protein is CASSFQGLNEQYV. In DNA form, the CDR3 reads TGTGCCAGCAGTTTTCAGGGTTTGAACGAGCAGTACGTC.

The table lists this clonotype with many counts. The chain has TRBV24-1 and TRBJ2-1; TRBD2 matches at 9 bases. Germline V CDR1 and CDR2: KGHDR, SFDVKD. Trimming cost V 5 bases and J 6 bases; bases outside gene matches: 7. The CDR3 totals 15 residues. The CDR3 DNA sequence: TGTGCCACCAGTGGTACTAGCGGGCAATCCAATGAGCAGTTCTTC. This sequence encodes CATSGTSGQSNEQFF.

Ten or more counts support this clonotype. The genes are TRBV7-2 and TRBJ1-2; D is uncertain. Germline V gives CDR1 SGHTA, CDR2 FQGNSA. The CDR3 is 14 amino acids. V was trimmed by 5 bases and J by 8 bases, leaving 18 bases between them. CDR3 sequence reads: CASSPYRDGRGYTF. DNA of the CDR3: TGTGCCAGCAGCCCTTACCGGGATGGTCGGGGCTACACCTTC.